A selection of T cell receptor beta chains follows, all from one sample in a study of shared clonotypes between healthy human individuals. The data were produced by immunoSEQ multiplex PCR, yet TCRdb's version contains in-frame clones alone and is incomplete. The sample lists 2 million to 2.5 million clones, roughly 90% occurring once. Input material: naive CD4+ T cells from PBMCs. These receptor sequences come from a man between 18 and 29 years old in good health. Some clones in this sample may be carry-over from other donors' samples. Each CDR3 is given with its conserved first and last residue. D genes are given only for firm matches. Clone size appears in some rows only: once, few, many, or a class for an expanded clone.

V	size	J	D	CDR3	DNA
TRBV5-1	-	TRBJ1-4	-	CASSLEAGEYEKLFF	TGCGCCAGCAGCTTGGAGGCAGGGGAATATGAAAAACTGTTTTTT
TRBV7-9	-	TRBJ2-3	TRBD1	CASSLDRTGPDTQYF	TGTGCCAGCAGCTTAGATAGGACAGGGCCAGATACGCAGTATTTT
TRBV25-1	-	TRBJ2-7	-	CASSESSRYRSDEQYF	TGTGCCAGCAGTGAATCAAGTCGTTACAGGAGCGACGAGCAGTACTTC
TRBV5-6	-	TRBJ2-5	TRBD1	CASTQGAGVATQYF	TGTGCCAGCACACAGGGGGCAGGAGTGGCGACCCAGTACTTC
TRBV7-2	-	TRBJ2-3	-	CASSLVGRGSDTQYF	TGTGCCAGCAGCTTAGTGGGCAGGGGTTCAGATACGCAGTATTTT
TRBV20-1	few	TRBJ1-1	-	CLVRKNTEAFF	TGCCTGGTCCGGAAGAACACTGAAGCTTTCTTT
TRBV11-2	-	TRBJ2-1	TRBD2	CASSLLAGGLADEQFF	TGTGCCAGCAGCTTACTAGCGGGAGGGCTTGCGGATGAGCAGTTCTTC
TRBV18	-	TRBJ2-2	TRBD1	CASSPPRGLTGELFF	TGTGCCAGCTCACCACCGAGGGGGCTTACCGGGGAGCTGTTTTTT
TRBV5-8	-	TRBJ2-3	-	CASSVITTDTQYF	TGTGCCAGCAGCGTGATTACGACAGATACGCAGTATTTT
TRBV11-2	-	TRBJ2-2	TRBD1	CASSFPSGQGNTGELFF	TGTGCCAGCAGCTTCCCGTCGGGACAGGGTAACACCGGGGAGCTGTTTTTT
TRBV5-4	-	TRBJ1-2	-	CASSLDRRDDPANYGYTF	TGTGCCAGCAGCTTGGATCGCAGGGATGACCCTGCTAACTATGGCTACACCTTC
TRBV11-2	-	TRBJ2-1	-	CASSLLQDAWRYNEQFF	TGTGCCAGCAGCTTACTTCAGGACGCTTGGCGGTACAATGAGCAGTTCTTC
TRBV5-6	-	TRBJ2-5	-	CASSLVSRETQYF	TGTGCCAGCAGCTTGGTATCAAGAGAGACCCAGTACTTC
TRBV27	once	TRBJ1-5	-	CASSDLRVGGNQPQHF	TGTGCCAGCAGTGATCTCAGGGTAGGAGGCAATCAGCCCCAGCATTTT
TRBV5-1	-	TRBJ1-1	TRBD1	CASSLGDRGSTEAFF	TGCGCCAGCAGCTTAGGGGACAGGGGGAGCACTGAAGCTTTCTTT
TRBV7-9	-	TRBJ1-5	TRBD1	CASSLDRESNQPQHF	TGTGCCAGCAGCTTGGACAGGGAGAGCAATCAGCCCCAGCATTTT
TRBV5-6	-	TRBJ2-5	-	CASSPKSQETQYF	TGTGCCAGCAGCCCTAAATCCCAAGAGACCCAGTACTTC
TRBV28	-	TRBJ1-4	-	CASSYSRDEKLFF	TGTGCCAGCAGCTATAGTCGCGATGAAAAACTGTTTTTT
TRBV4-2	once	TRBJ1-1	-	CASSQDWHWEGEAFF	TGTGCCAGCAGCCAAGATTGGCATTGGGAAGGGGAAGCTTTCTTT
TRBV29-1	-	TRBJ2-4	-	CSTTEALGNIQYF	TGCAGCACCACCGAAGCCTTAGGAAACATTCAGTACTTC
TRBV30	-	TRBJ1-1	TRBD1	CAWGPGQGAKAFF	TGTGCCTGGGGACCGGGACAGGGGGCGAAAGCTTTCTTT
TRBV2	-	TRBJ2-7	-	CASTPGRGSYEQYF	TGTGCCAGCACCCCTGGGCGGGGCTCCTACGAGCAGTACTTC
TRBV5-1	once	TRBJ2-5	TRBD2	CASSLTVAGGQETQYF	TGCGCCAGCAGCTTGACAGTAGCGGGAGGTCAAGAGACCCAGTACTTC
TRBV19	-	TRBJ1-4	TRBD1	CASSIRDREKLFF	TGTGCCAGTAGTATTAGGGACAGAGAAAAACTGTTTTTT
TRBV28	-	TRBJ1-5	-	CASSLSLNQPQHF	TGTGCCAGCAGTTTAAGTCTCAATCAGCCCCAGCATTTT
TRBV6-5	once	TRBJ1-2	-	CASRPDMVIGYTF	TGTGCCAGCAGACCGGATATGGTTATTGGCTACACCTTC
TRBV5-4	-	TRBJ2-1	TRBD2	CASSSSGTRTEQFF	TGTGCCAGCAGCTCCAGCGGGACCAGAACTGAGCAGTTCTTC
TRBV9	-	TRBJ2-7	-	CASSVGGTPSYEQYF	TGTGCCAGCAGCGTAGGTGGGACGCCATCCTACGAGCAGTACTTC
TRBV9	-	TRBJ2-5	-	CASSVVQGRGETQYF	TGTGCCAGCAGCGTAGTTCAGGGGCGAGGGGAGACCCAGTACTTC
TRBV11-2	-	TRBJ2-1	-	CASSRGLLGGVGDEQFF	TGTGCCAGCAGCAGGGGATTACTGGGAGGTGTGGGCGATGAGCAGTTCTTC
TRBV28	-	TRBJ2-6	TRBD1	CASSFRTPTGTSGANVLTF	TGTGCCAGCAGTTTCCGCACCCCGACAGGGACCTCTGGGGCCAACGTCCTGACTTTC
TRBV7-9	-	TRBJ2-1	TRBD2	CASSPVSGRTYNEQFF	TGTGCCAGCAGCCCGGTTAGCGGGAGGACCTACAATGAGCAGTTCTTC
TRBV6-1	-	TRBJ2-4	-	CASSEVPGGKNIQYF	TGTGCCAGCAGTGAAGTTCCCGGGGGAAAAAACATTCAGTACTTC
TRBV11-1	-	TRBJ2-7	-	CASSRDSKLEQYF	TGTGCCAGCAGCCGAGACAGTAAGCTCGAGCAGTACTTC
TRBV27	-	TRBJ1-2	-	CASSLNGVGGYTF	TGTGCCAGCAGTTTAAACGGGGTTGGAGGCTACACCTTC
TRBV12-1	-	TRBJ2-2	-	CASSPEEGSTGELFF	TGTGCCAGCAGCCCGGAGGAGGGTTCCACCGGGGAGCTGTTTTTT
TRBV7-2	-	TRBJ2-7	TRBD2	CASSSQTRGLAGVEQYF	TGTGCCAGCAGCTCGCAAACGCGGGGACTAGCGGGAGTCGAGCAGTACTTC
TRBV25-1	-	TRBJ1-6	TRBD1	CASSDSGGEGSPLHF	TGTGCCAGCAGTGACTCAGGGGGAGAAGGCTCACCCCTCCACTTT
TRBV20-1	-	TRBJ1-2	-	CSAVQDLGYTF	TGCAGTGCTGTTCAGGATTTGGGCTACACCTTC
TRBV30	-	TRBJ1-2	-	CAWSRPGPRIYGYTF	TGTGCCTGGAGCCGACCGGGACCCAGGATTTATGGCTACACCTTC
TRBV5-1	-	TRBJ2-7	-	CASSLGQGFSEQYF	TGCGCCAGCAGCTTGGGGCAGGGATTCTCCGAGCAGTACTTC
TRBV29-1	-	TRBJ2-5	TRBD2	CSVASASGKETQYF	TGCAGCGTTGCGTCGGCTAGCGGGAAAGAGACCCAGTACTTC
TRBV30	-	TRBJ2-7	-	CAWSVGGSRVF	TGTGCCTGGAGTGTAGGGGGATCGAGGGTTTTC
TRBV5-4	-	TRBJ2-1	TRBD2	CASSSGTSGFNEQFF	TGTGCCAGCAGCTCCGGGACTAGCGGGTTTAATGAGCAGTTCTTC
TRBV5-4	-	TRBJ2-3	-	CASSLDNTQYF	TGTGCCAGCAGCTTGGACAATACGCAGTATTTT
TRBV11-2	-	TRBJ2-3	-	CASSELSTDTQYF	TGTGCCAGCAGCGAATTATCCACAGATACGCAGTATTTT
TRBV5-1	-	TRBJ2-7	-	CASSRTVSSYEQYF	TGCGCCAGCAGCAGGACAGTGAGCTCCTACGAGCAGTACTTC
TRBV5-1	-	TRBJ1-1	-	CASSLQGSTEAFF	TGCGCCAGCAGCTTGCAGGGAAGTACTGAAGCTTTCTTT
TRBV6-1	-	TRBJ2-7	-	CASSGPRSSYEQYF	TGTGCCAGCAGTGGCCCTAGGAGCTCCTACGAGCAGTACTTC
TRBV27	-	TRBJ1-6	TRBD1	CASSSTGQASSYNSPLHF	TGTGCCAGCAGCTCCACGGGACAGGCCAGCTCCTATAATTCACCCCTCCACTTT
TRBV18	-	TRBJ2-7	TRBD1	CASSSGQGDYEQYF	TGTGCCAGCTCATCGGGACAGGGGGACTACGAGCAGTACTTC
TRBV9	-	TRBJ2-2	-	CASTKAGTVGWWNTGELFF	TGTGCCAGCACGAAGGCGGGGACAGTCGGGTGGTGGAACACCGGGGAGCTGTTTTTT
TRBV7-2	-	TRBJ1-5	-	CASSLQVRAPFGQPQHF	TGTGCCAGCAGCCTTCAAGTGAGGGCACCTTTCGGTCAGCCCCAGCATTTT
TRBV6-5	-	TRBJ1-6	-	CASTPERINSPLHF	TGTGCCAGCACCCCGGAAAGAATTAATTCACCCCTCCACTTT
TRBV5-1	-	TRBJ2-3	-	CASSLMKRTDTQYF	TGCGCCAGCAGCTTAATGAAGCGGACAGATACGCAGTATTTT
TRBV6-6	-	TRBJ2-5	-	CASSLGAETQYF	TGTGCCAGCAGTTTGGGGGCAGAGACCCAGTACTTC
TRBV28	-	TRBJ1-3	TRBD1	CASSPTGTGSGNTIYF	TGTGCCAGCAGCCCTACCGGGACAGGGTCTGGAAACACCATATATTTT